Below, 8 T cell receptor beta chains from the same sample are listed, as sequenced in a study of blood T cell repertoires in COVID-19. Some clones are missing from TCRdb's copy, which holds only in-frame ones; the method was immunoSEQ multiplex PCR. The sample has under 300,000 clones; approximately 80% are singletons. Sequenced: peripheral blood. The receptors shown here come from a young man who had recovered from COVID-19.

This clone was detected once. The chain employs TRBV10-1 and TRBJ2-3; 7 nucleotides line up with TRBD1. The CDR3 contains 15 residues. The germline V gene encodes CDR1 WNHNN and CDR2 SYGVQD (reference sequence). V lost 2 bases and J lost 1; bases outside the gene matches: 3. The CDR3 DNA reads as TGCGCCAGCAGTGAGACAGGGGCCGGCACAGATACGCAGTATTTT. It specifies CASSETGAGTDTQYF.

CDR3 DNA: TGTGCCAGCAGTCACGGAGGCAATCAGCCCCAGCATTTT. It encodes CASSHGGNQPQHF. The gene calls are TRBV6-6 and TRBJ1-5; unclear D gene. The germline V gene encodes CDR1 MNHNY and CDR2 SVGAGI (reference sequence). V lost 5 bases, J lost 2 bases, and 7 bases lay in between. CDR3 size: 13 residues.

The chain combines TRBV28 with TRBJ2-3, with 10 bases fitting TRBD1. The germline V gene encodes CDR1 MDHEN and CDR2 SYDVKM. The trim removed 2 bases at V and 6 bases at J, leaving 5 bases unmatched. The CDR3 is made up of 15 amino acids. The CDR3 nucleotides are TGTGCCAGCAGTTTAGGGGGGACAGGGGTGGATACGCAGTATTTT. It yields the protein CASSLGGTGVDTQYF.

V is TRBV10-2 and J is TRBJ1-2, with D perhaps TRBD1 (6 bases). The V end was cut by 3 bases, the J end by 0 bases, with 8 bases between. The CDR3 is 14 amino acids. Germline loops: CDR1 WSHSY, CDR2 SAAADI. CDR3 nucleotide sequence: TGCGCCAGCAGTGAAGGGGGTCCTAACTATGGCTACACCTTC. Translated, it gives CASSEGGPNYGYTF.

This chain links TRBV11-3 with TRBJ1-4; D gene unclear. The germline CDR1 and CDR2 sequences are SGHNT and YENEEA. This CDR3 is 16 amino acids long. Trimming cost V 2 bases and J 7 bases, with 17 bases left between them. CDR3 DNA sequence: TGTGCCAGCAGCTTATTGAGAGCGGGGTGGGTTGAAAAACTGTTTTTT. Translated, it gives CASSLLRAGWVEKLFF. Drawing the rest from reference TRBV11-3 and TRBJ1-4, the complete variable domain is EAGVVQSPRYKIIEKKQPVAFWCNPISGHNTLYWYLQNLGQGPELLIRYENEEAVDDSQLPKDRFSAERLKGVDSTLKIQPAELGDSAVYLCASSLLRAGWVEKLFFGSGTQLSVL.

This chain connects TRBV9 to TRBJ2-3, with 9 positions matching TRBD2. There are 15 residues in the CDR3. The germline V gene encodes CDR1 SGDLS and CDR2 YYNGEE. V shed 4 bases and J 2 bases; nucleotides not matched to a gene: 5. CDR3: CASSLAGTFTDTQYF. CDR3 in DNA: TGTGCCAGCAGCCTAGCGGGGACATTCACAGATACGCAGTATTTT.

This clone came up a few times. The chain joins TRBV6-5 to TRBJ2-3; D remains unclear. V lost 6 bases and J 1 base, leaving 11 bases between the germline ends. The CDR3 runs to 14 residues. Germline V gene sequence: CDR1 MNHEY, CDR2 SVGAGI. CDR3: CASSMTARTDTQYF. For the CDR3, the DNA is TGTGCCAGCAGCATGACTGCCCGCACAGATACGCAGTATTTT.

The chain recombines TRBV7-8 with TRBJ2-3; 7 bases line up with TRBD1. The CDR3 runs to 16 residues. Losses at the gene ends were 5 bases for V and 1 base for J; bases not matched to a gene: 9. Germline loops: CDR1 SGHVS, CDR2 FQNEAQ. The CDR3 coding sequence is TGTGCCAGCAGCCTAATACAGGGGCGGGGCACAGATACGCAGTATTTT. This sequence encodes CASSLIQGRGTDTQYF.